This TCR beta chain was recovered during a study of T cell repertoires in cytomegalovirus infection. The ends were cut back, 3 bases at V and 3 bases at J, with 13 bases in the middle. This CDR3 region has 14 residues. CDR1 is SGHDT, CDR2 YYEEEE, per germline. Turning to this clonotype: The target antigen is unknown.

TCRdb re-called the reads with MiXCR, one entry per CDR3 protein. The sample shows about 900,000 distinct CDR3 sequences, 31% of them seen only once. Sequences were derived from cultured CD8+ T cells from PBMCs, sampled from culture after CMV antigen stimulation. This chain joins TRBV5-6 and TRBJ2-7; D is unclear. This sequence was found in a human donor in good health (CMV status not recorded). Some clones in this sample may be carry-over from other donors' samples. The CDR3 loop reads CASSSVDWIYEQYV. In DNA form, the CDR3 reads TGTGCCAGCAGCTCGGTCGATTGGATCTACGAGCAGTACGTC.